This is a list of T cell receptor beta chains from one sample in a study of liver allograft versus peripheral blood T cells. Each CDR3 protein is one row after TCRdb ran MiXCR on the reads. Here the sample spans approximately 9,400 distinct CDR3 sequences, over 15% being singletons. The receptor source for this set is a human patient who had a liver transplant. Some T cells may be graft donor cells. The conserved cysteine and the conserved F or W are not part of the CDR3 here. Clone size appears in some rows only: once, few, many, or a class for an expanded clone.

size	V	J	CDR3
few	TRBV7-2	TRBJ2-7	ASSWGQGARYEQY
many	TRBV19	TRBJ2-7	ASSIGRGYEQY
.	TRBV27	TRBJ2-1	ASSVGDRRRF
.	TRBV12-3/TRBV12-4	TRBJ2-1	ASRREYEQF
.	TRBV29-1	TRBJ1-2	SVEWQLHGYT
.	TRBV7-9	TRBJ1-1	ASSGESNTEAF
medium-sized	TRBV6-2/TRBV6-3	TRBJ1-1	ASGQAANTEAF
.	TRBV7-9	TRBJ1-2	ASSHPLGGYT
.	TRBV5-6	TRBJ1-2	ASSKGTGSDGYT
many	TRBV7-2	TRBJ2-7	ASSYPGQGYEQY
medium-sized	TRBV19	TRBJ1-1	ATREGGRAF
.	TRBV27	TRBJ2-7	ASSPSGGRFYEQY
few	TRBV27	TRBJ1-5	ASSTGGGSNQPQH
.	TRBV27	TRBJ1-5	ASSLQGGQPQH
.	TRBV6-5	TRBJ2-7	ASSLVTSSLEQY
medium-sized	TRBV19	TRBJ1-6	ASSIGQPNSPLH
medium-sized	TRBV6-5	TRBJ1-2	ASSNLNYGYT
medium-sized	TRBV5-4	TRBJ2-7	ATVGQGSHEQY
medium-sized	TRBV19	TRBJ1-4	ASNSGGKLF
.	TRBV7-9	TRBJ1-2	ASSLFRDRGSYGYT
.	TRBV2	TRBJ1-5	ASSVGADDSNQPQH
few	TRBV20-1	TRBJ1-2	SARDRETGAFGYT
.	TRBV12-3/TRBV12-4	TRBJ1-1	ASSPPTGGSTEAF
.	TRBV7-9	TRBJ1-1	ASSDEGVGTEAF
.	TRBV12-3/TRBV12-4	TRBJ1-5	ASSFSGAPGQPQH
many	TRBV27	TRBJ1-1	ASSPGQGLVSTEAF
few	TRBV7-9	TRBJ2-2	ASSALGQGNTGELF
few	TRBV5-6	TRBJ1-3	ASTLTSGNTIY
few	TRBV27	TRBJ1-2	ASSEGGYGYT
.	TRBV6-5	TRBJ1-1	ASSVLRAEGTEAF
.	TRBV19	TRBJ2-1	ASTPGDRSRPF
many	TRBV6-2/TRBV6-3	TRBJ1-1	ASLTPEGAF
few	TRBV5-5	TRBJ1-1	ASSLVKGWTEAF